The 13 T cell receptor beta chains below all came from one sample that was sequenced in a study of CD8+ T cells in alopecia areata. Once RNA had been extracted, it was reverse transcribed into cDNA to act as the sequencing template. TCRdb's table, derived via immunoSEQ multiplex PCR, lists solely in-frame clones and lacks some. The data hold 130,000 or so clones, with about 50% observed a single time. This specimen was CD8+ T cells sorted from blood, taken at week 0. All receptors derive from a human donor with alopecia areata.

This clone was counted once. The genes are TRBV5-6 and TRBJ2-7, with a weak D call TRBD1 (6 bases). V lost 1 base to trimming and J lost 4 bases, with 12 bases between them. Germline V gene lookup returns CDR1 SGHDT and CDR2 YYEEEE. There are 14 residues in the CDR3. Here the CDR3 DNA reads TGTGCCAGCAGCTTGAGTAACAGGGTTTACGAGCAGTACTTC. It translates to CASSLSNRVYEQYF.

The genes are TRBV5-6 and TRBJ2-7, with D perhaps TRBD1 or TRBD2 (6 bases each). Germline V CDR1 and CDR2: SGHDT, YYEEEE. Between the trimmed V and J ends, which lost 4 bases and 4 bases, there was a span of 15 bases. The CDR3 covers 14 residues. This chain's CDR3 is CASSRGGTPYEQYF. The CDR3 bases are TGTGCCAGCAGCAGGGGCGGGACACCTTACGAGCAGTACTTC.

The chain has TRBV29-1 and TRBJ2-7, with 7 bases lining up with TRBD1. Germline assignment: CDR1 SQVTM and CDR2 ANQGSEA. V trimming: 1 base; J trimming: 5 bases; junction bases outside the gene matches: 14. This CDR3 has 16 residues. The CDR3 sequence: CSVEAPSVGGRHEQYF. The CDR3 DNA reads as TGCAGCGTTGAAGCCCCCTCCGTAGGGGGCAGGCACGAGCAGTACTTC.

This clone came up a few times. The V and J genes are TRBV29-1 and TRBJ1-1, with 12 nucleotides matching TRBD1. Germline V gene sequence: CDR1 SQVTM, CDR2 ANQGSEA. The CDR3 covers 14 residues. The trim removed 3 bases at V and 6 bases at J, leaving 5 bases unmatched. For the CDR3, the DNA is TGCAGCGTTGAGGGGACAGGGGGCTTATCTGAAGCTTTCTTT. Translated: CSVEGTGGLSEAFF.

The V call is TRBV4-1, the J call TRBJ2-5, with unresolved D. Germline CDR1 and CDR2: MGHRA and YSYEKL. V was shortened by 0 bases and J by 7 bases, with 6 bases between the two germline ends. The CDR3 consists of 12 residues. CDR3 in DNA: TGCGCCAGCAGCCAAGATTACTGGACCCAGTACTTC. Protein sequence: CASSQDYWTQYF.

The chain has TRBV23-1 and TRBJ2-7, with D possibly TRBD2 on 6 matching bases. TRBV23-1 is an ORF for which the function is uncertain. The length of the CDR3 is 16 residues. The V and J ends lost 2 bases and 1 base respectively, with 15 bases between them. The CDR3 protein is CASSQTPGLRSYEQYF. The CDR3 nucleotides are TGCGCCAGCAGTCAAACCCCGGGACTGAGATCCTACGAGCAGTACTTC.

The chain carries TRBV4-1 and TRBJ2-7, with D unresolved. This CDR3 is built from 14 residues. Germline V CDR1 and CDR2: MGHRA, YSYEKL. Trimming pared 4 bases from V and 0 bases from J, leaving 10 bases between. For the CDR3, the DNA is TGCGCCAGCAGCCCTCATACGACCTCCTACGAGCAGTACTTC. Translating gives CASSPHTTSYEQYF.

The chain joins TRBV1 to TRBJ2-3; the listed D gene, TRBD2, was not tested against the DNA. TRBV1 is flagged as a pseudogene. The length of the CDR3 is 17 residues. CDR3 protein: CTSSRLYWSSNTDTQYF. CDR3 nucleotide sequence: TGCACCAGCAGCCGACTATACTGGAGTTCCAACACAGATACGCAGTATTTT.

J is TRBJ2-5 and V is TRBV7-3; maybe TRBD2 (5 bases). V lost 5 bases and J lost 1, with 11 bases in between. The CDR3 runs 14 residues. Looked up from germline, CDR1 is SGHTA and CDR2 is FQGTGA. Written as DNA, the CDR3 is TGTGCCAGCAGCCCCGGACTGTCCCAAGAGACCCAGTACTTC. Its translation is CASSPGLSQETQYF.

This sequence joins TRBV7-9 and TRBJ2-1, with no clear D. The CDR3 has 14 amino acids. CDR1 is SEHNR and CDR2 is FQNEAQ in the germline V gene (reference sequence). V dropped 1 base and J dropped 4 bases, with 8 bases sitting between them. The chain's CDR3 is CASSLGYSYNEQFF. The DNA of the CDR3 is TGTGCCAGCAGCTTAGGATATTCGTACAATGAGCAGTTCTTC.

The chain recombines TRBV5-6 with TRBJ2-7; no clear D. This CDR3 is built from 13 residues. V was shortened by 5 bases and J by 2 bases, with 11 bases between the two germline ends. Germline V gene sequence: CDR1 SGHDT, CDR2 YYEEEE. The CDR3, as DNA: TGTGCCAGCAGGCCGGGCTTTACCTACGAGCAGTACTTC. It codes for CASRPGFTYEQYF.

The chain uses TRBV4-2 and TRBJ2-5; D is undetermined. CDR1 LGHNA and CDR2 YNFKEQ come from the germline V gene. The V end was cut by 8 bases, the J end by 1 base, with 5 bases between. This CDR3 region has 11 residues. CDR3 loop: CASGAQETQYF. The CDR3 nucleotides are TGTGCCAGCGGAGCCCAAGAGACCCAGTACTTC.

J is TRBJ2-5 and V is TRBV25-1; D gene ambiguous. The CDR3 runs to 14 residues. From germline, CDR1 is MGHDK and CDR2 SYGVNS. V lost 4 bases and J 2 bases, leaving 11 bases between the germline ends. The CDR3 loop reads CASSVSDEQETQYF. CDR3 DNA sequence: TGTGCCAGCAGTGTTTCCGACGAACAAGAGACCCAGTACTTC.